This T cell receptor beta chain came from a study of tissue-resident memory T cells in lung cancer (dated by TCRdb to between 2017 and 2020). As for the study more broadly: Paired tumor TRM and tumor non-TRM populations from ten to eleven lung cancer patients were compared by TCR beta-chain sequencing.

The full study reports these points: Expanded clonotypes accounted for an average of about 67% of tumor TRM repertoires and 50% to 55% of tumor non-TRM repertoires. Compared with tumor non-TRM cells, tumor TRM cells had a significantly more restricted TCR repertoire, with lower Shannon-Wiener and inverse Simpson diversity. The most expanded clonotype averaged about 18% of sequenced TRM cells per patient, suggesting expansion of a single tumor antigen-specific clone.

Sorting of CD8+ T cells according to CD103 expression was performed on a BD FACSAria-II, with the sorted cells collected directly into ice-cold TRIzol LS reagent. Freshly resected lung tumor tissue was obtained at surgical resection. After Fc receptor blocking, the fresh cells were stained for CD45, CD4, CD3, CD8A and CD103, and DAPI served for live/dead discrimination. A miRNeasy kit was used to purify total RNA from sorted CD103+ and CD103- CD8+ T cells. Tumor-infiltrating CD8+ cytotoxic T cells were sorted by CD103 expression to separate tissue-resident memory (TRM) cells from non-TRM cells. Donors were patients with treatment-naive lung cancer. Upon referral, patients with respiratory malignancies who were newly diagnosed and untreated were recruited prospectively. Relative to its sample, this clonotype is large (0.1 to 1%). The antigen it binds to is not known. No base quality information exists; no much larger clone differs at one position.

Sequencing was carried out with an Illumina MiSeq. The TCR sequencing libraries included unique molecular identifiers and were indexed using TruSeq single indexes. The authors' analysis ran thus. TCR reads were mapped and error-corrected with MIGEC v1.2.7 and were then analyzed with VDJtools v1.1.7, with default settings applied for both tools. Repertoire diversity was quantified with Shannon-Wiener and inverse Simpson indices computed in VDJtools. Expanded TCRbeta clonotypes were defined by a frequency threshold of at least three. Wilcoxon rank-sum tests across 10 patients were used for the statistical comparisons of TCR diversity between tumor TRM and non-TRM populations. TCRdb cleaned the public reads at Q25 with fastp, built clones with MiXCR and kept in-frame beta chains. For every CDR3 protein sequence, its rows merge into one entry that carries the most common genes and DNA. TCRdb, not the original authors, processed these V and J calls. The sample yields roughly 370 distinct CDR3 sequences; approximately 19% were counted once. The ten largest account for about 70% of the sample.

Sequencing was performed on CD103+ CD8+ T cells from lung tumor tissue. Read against the paper, the sample's cell subset or site label means: tissue-resident memory (TRM) CD8+ CTLs. This receptor was taken from a human donor with treatment-naive lung cancer (subtype not recorded).

In nucleotide form, the sequence is TGTGCCAGCAGCCAAGACCCAGGGGGGACAGGGCTTTTGGAAAAACTGTTTTTT. It specifies CASSQDPGGTGLLEKLFF. Here the chain combines TRBV4-2 and TRBJ1-4, with TRBD1 matching 9 junction bases. The CDR3 contains 18 residues, cysteine and phenylalanine counted. The read is trimmed to its CDR3 DNA, 54 bases read in frame from base 1. CDR1 and CDR2, looked up from the germline V gene, are LGHNA and YNFKEQ. V and J are trimmed by 0 bases and 8 bases, and the gene matches miss 13 bases of the junction.